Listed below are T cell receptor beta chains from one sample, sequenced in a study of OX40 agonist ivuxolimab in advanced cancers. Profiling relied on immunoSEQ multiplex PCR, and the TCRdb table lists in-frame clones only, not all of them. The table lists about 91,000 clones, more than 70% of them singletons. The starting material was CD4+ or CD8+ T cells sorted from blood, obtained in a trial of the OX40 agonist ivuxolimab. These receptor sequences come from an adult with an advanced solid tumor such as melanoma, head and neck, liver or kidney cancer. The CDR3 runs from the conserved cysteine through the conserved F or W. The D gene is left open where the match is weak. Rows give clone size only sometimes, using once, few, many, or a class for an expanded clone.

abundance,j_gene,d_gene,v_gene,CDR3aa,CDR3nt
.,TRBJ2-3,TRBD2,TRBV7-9,CASSLQGLAGAVDTQYF,TGTGCCAGCAGCCTCCAGGGACTAGCGGGAGCGGTAGATACGCAGTATTTT
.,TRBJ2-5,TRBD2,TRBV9,CASSVDRGEGETQYF,TGTGCCAGCAGCGTAGATCGGGGGGAGGGAGAGACCCAGTACTTC
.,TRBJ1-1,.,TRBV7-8,CASSLDRVGQRNTEAFF,TGTGCCAGCAGCTTAGACAGGGTGGGACAAAGGAACACTGAAGCTTTCTTT
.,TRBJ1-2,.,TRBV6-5,CASSRSTGLYGYTF,TGTGCCAGCAGTCGCAGCACAGGTTTATATGGCTACACCTTC
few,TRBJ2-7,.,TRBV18,CASSPGLEYEQYF,TGTGCCAGCTCACCGGGACTGGAGTACGAGCAGTACTTC
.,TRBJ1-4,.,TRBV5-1,CASSLVGGKTNEKLFF,TGCGCCAGCAGCCTGGTTGGGGGTAAAACTAATGAAAAACTGTTTTTT
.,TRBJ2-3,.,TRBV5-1,CASSRLDTQYF,TGCGCCAGCAGCCGCCTAGATACGCAGTATTTT
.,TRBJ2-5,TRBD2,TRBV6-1,CASSTSGRQETQYF,TGTGCCAGCAGCACTAGCGGGAGGCAAGAGACCCAGTACTTC
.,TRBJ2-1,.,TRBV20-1,CSAWWEGKQFF,TGCAGTGCTTGGTGGGAAGGAAAGCAGTTCTTC
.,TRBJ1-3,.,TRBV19,CASSIDSENSGNTIYF,TGTGCCAGTAGTATAGATTCTGAGAATTCTGGAAACACCATATATTTT
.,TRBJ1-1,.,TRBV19,CASSIGVSEAFF,TGTGCCAGTAGTATAGGGGTCTCTGAAGCTTTCTTT
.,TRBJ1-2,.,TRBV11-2,CASSLAEVGRLGYGYTF,TGTGCCAGCAGCTTAGCTGAGGTAGGGCGACTAGGCTATGGCTACACCTTC
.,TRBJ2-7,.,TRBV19,CASSFTGSSYEQYF,TGTGCCAGTAGTTTTACAGGGAGCTCCTACGAGCAGTACTTC
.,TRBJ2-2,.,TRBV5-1,CASSLVSTGELFF,TGCGCCAGCAGCTTGGTTTCGACCGGGGAGCTGTTTTTT
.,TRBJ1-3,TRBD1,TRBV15,CATSRDAGQGVYGNTIYF,TGTGCCACCAGCAGAGATGCGGGACAGGGGGTATATGGAAACACCATATATTTT
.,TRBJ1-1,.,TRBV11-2,CASSPRFDTEAFF,TGTGCCAGCAGCCCCAGGTTTGACACTGAAGCTTTCTTT
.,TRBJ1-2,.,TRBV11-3,CASSLGGAGYTF,TGTGCCAGCAGCTTAGGAGGGGCTGGCTACACCTTC
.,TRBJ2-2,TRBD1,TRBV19,CASSWTGTNTGELFF,TGTGCCAGTAGTTGGACAGGGACGAACACCGGGGAGCTGTTTTTT
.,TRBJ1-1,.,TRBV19,CASSIRGTTEAFF,TGTGCCAGTAGTATACGGGGAACCACTGAAGCTTTCTTT
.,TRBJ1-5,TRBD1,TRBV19,CASSLRDRGFQPQHF,TGTGCCAGTAGTCTCCGGGACAGGGGTTTTCAGCCCCAGCATTTT
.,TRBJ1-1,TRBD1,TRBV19,CASRRDDRGFTEAFF,TGTGCCAGTAGGAGAGACGACAGGGGGTTTACTGAAGCTTTCTTT
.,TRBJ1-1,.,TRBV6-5,CASSYGRENTEAFF,TGTGCCAGCAGTTACGGTAGAGAGAACACTGAAGCTTTCTTT
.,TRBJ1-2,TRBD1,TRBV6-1,CASSEGGTAVYGYTF,TGTGCCAGCAGTGAAGGGGGGACAGCTGTCTATGGCTACACCTTC
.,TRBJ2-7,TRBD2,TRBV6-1,CASSEGTSAPYEQYF,TGTGCCAGCAGTGAAGGGACTAGCGCTCCCTACGAGCAGTACTTC
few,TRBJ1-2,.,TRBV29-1,CSVGGPYGYTF,TGCAGCGTTGGAGGGCCCTATGGCTACACCTTC
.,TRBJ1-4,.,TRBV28,CASRRGATNEKLFF,TGTGCCAGCAGGAGGGGTGCTACTAATGAAAAACTGTTTTTT
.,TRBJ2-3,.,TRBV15,CATSIERTLTDTQYF,TGTGCCACCAGCATAGAGCGGACCCTGACAGATACGCAGTATTTT
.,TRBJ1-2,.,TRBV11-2,CASSGSGVGGYTF,TGTGCCAGCAGCGGGTCGGGTGTGGGCGGCTACACCTTC
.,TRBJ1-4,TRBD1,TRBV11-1,CASSLVAPGQGREKLFF,TGTGCCAGCAGCTTAGTAGCCCCCGGACAGGGGAGAGAAAAACTGTTTTTT
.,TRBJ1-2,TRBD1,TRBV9,CASSVEVGQNYGYTF,TGTGCCAGCAGCGTAGAAGTGGGACAGAACTATGGCTACACCTTC
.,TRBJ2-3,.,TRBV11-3,CASSLDRATNTDTQYF,TGTGCCAGCAGCTTAGATCGGGCTACCAACACAGATACGCAGTATTTT
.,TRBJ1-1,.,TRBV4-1,CASSWEIGRGKFTEAFF,TGCGCCAGCAGCTGGGAAATAGGCAGGGGAAAATTCACTGAAGCTTTCTTT
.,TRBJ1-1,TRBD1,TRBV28,CASSQDRAENTEAFF,TGTGCCAGCAGTCAAGACAGGGCGGAGAACACTGAAGCTTTCTTT
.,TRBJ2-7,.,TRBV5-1,CASSSHGPPSYEQYF,TGCGCCAGCAGCTCCCATGGGCCCCCCTCCTACGAGCAGTACTTC
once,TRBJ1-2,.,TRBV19,CASSTNEVRGNYGYTF,TGTGCCAGTAGTACAAACGAGGTCCGGGGTAACTATGGCTACACCTTC
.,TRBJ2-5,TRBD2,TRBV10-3,CAIRGTSGRETQYF,TGTGCCATCAGGGGGACTAGCGGGAGAGAGACCCAGTACTTC
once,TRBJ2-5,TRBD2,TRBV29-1,CSVLPGVETSGRALETQYF,TGCAGCGTCCTCCCTGGGGTGGAAACTAGCGGGAGAGCTCTAGAGACCCAGTACTTC
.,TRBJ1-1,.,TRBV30,CAWSVRGSAEAFF,TGTGCCTGGAGTGTACGGGGGAGCGCTGAAGCTTTCTTT
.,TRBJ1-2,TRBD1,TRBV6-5,CATEGTGFQGGYTF,TGTGCCACCGAAGGGACAGGGTTCCAAGGAGGCTACACCTTC
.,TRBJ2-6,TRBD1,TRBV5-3,CARSLDRGASGANVLTF,TGTGCCAGAAGCTTGGACAGGGGCGCTTCTGGGGCCAACGTCCTGACTTTC
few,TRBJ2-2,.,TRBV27,CASSLFGGSNTGELFF,TGTGCCAGCAGTTTATTTGGCGGCTCGAACACCGGGGAGCTGTTTTTT
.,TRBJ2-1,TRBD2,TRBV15,CATSRAAGTSGKAFEQFF,TGTGCCACCAGCAGGGCGGCCGGGACTAGCGGGAAGGCATTTGAGCAGTTCTTC
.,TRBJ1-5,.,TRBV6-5,CASTGGGGNQPQHF,TGTGCCAGCACCGGGGGCGGAGGCAATCAGCCCCAGCATTTT
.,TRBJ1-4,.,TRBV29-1,CSATGTTEEKLFF,TGCAGCGCAACGGGGACTACGGAGGAAAAACTGTTTTTT
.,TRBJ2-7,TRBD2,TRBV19,CATSLAGDRYEQYF,TGTGCCACCTCACTAGCGGGAGATAGGTACGAGCAGTACTTC
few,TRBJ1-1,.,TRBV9,CASSVHQGGGTEAFF,TGTGCCAGCAGCGTCCACCAAGGGGGAGGGACTGAAGCTTTCTTT
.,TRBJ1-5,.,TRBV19,CASSIRSSNQPQHF,TGTGCCAGTAGTATTAGGAGTAGCAATCAGCCCCAGCATTTT
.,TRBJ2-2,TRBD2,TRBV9,CASSGRTSGNTNTGELFF,TGTGCCAGCAGCGGAAGGACTAGCGGGAATACGAACACCGGGGAGCTGTTTTTT
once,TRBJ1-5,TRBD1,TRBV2,CASRTGADQPQHF,TGTGCCAGTAGGACAGGCGCGGATCAGCCCCAGCATTTT
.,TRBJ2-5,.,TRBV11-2,CASSLRETQYF,TGTGCCAGCAGCTTAAGGGAGACCCAGTACTTC
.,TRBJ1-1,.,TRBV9,CASRKGWANTEAFF,TGTGCCAGCAGAAAAGGGTGGGCGAACACTGAAGCTTTCTTT
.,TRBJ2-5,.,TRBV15,CATSRDKSVVGYF,TGTGCCACCAGCAGAGACAAGAGCGTGGTAGGGTACTTC
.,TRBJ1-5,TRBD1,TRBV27,CASSLGRGLNQPQHF,TGTGCCAGCAGTTTGGGCAGGGGGCTGAATCAGCCCCAGCATTTT
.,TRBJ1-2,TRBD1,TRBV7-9,CASSSPTGGSYGYTF,TGTGCCAGCAGCTCGCCGACAGGGGGCTCCTATGGCTACACCTTC
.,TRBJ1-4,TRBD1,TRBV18,CASSRGQDNEKLFF,TGTGCCAGCTCACGTGGACAGGATAATGAAAAACTGTTTTTT
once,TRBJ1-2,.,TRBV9,CASSVDRGSGYTF,TGTGCCAGCAGCGTAGATAGGGGGTCTGGCTACACCTTC
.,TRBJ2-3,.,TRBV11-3,CASSLASVRGDTQYF,TGTGCCAGCAGCTTAGCCTCGGTACGAGGGGATACGCAGTATTTT
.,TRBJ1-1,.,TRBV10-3,CAISESGTEAFF,TGTGCCATCAGTGAGTCGGGCACTGAAGCTTTCTTT